By share, the clone carrying this T cell receptor (beta chain) counts as medium-sized. This entry comes from a study of molecular identifiers for immune sequencing clone quantification. In germline, CDR1 is SGHDT, CDR2 YYEEEE. The trim removed 3 bases at V and 0 bases at J, leaving 7 bases unmatched. The length of the CDR3 is 17 residues. MiXCR, run by TCRdb on the PCR reads, gives a single entry per CDR3 protein. The repertoire holds about 100,000 distinct CDR3 sequences, with under 40% as singletons. The sequence was collected from a human donor in good health. Some libraries in this study had Jurkat cell RNA spiked in. This chain uses TRBV5-6 with TRBJ2-7, with 12 positions matching TRBD2. Sequenced: naive CD8+ T cells from blood, with Jurkat cell RNA spiked in. Stated subset: FACS-sorted CD8+CD4-CCR7+CD45RA+ naive T cells. Written as DNA, the CDR3 is TGTGCCAGCAGCTCTCCCGGGACTAGCGGGTACTCCTACGAGCAGTACTTC. It specifies CASSSPGTSGYSYEQYF.